The 25 T cell receptor beta chains reported below all come from one sample, sequenced in a study of vaccination and CD4 T cells after COVID-19. The Oncomine TCR Beta short-read assay generated sequence data from the DNA of cultured CD4+ T cells. TCRdb processed the PCR reads anew with MiXCR; each CDR3 protein has one entry. The repertoire holds over 15,000 distinct CDR3 sequences, with roughly four fifths as singletons. The antigens of these receptors remain unknown. Treatment here: roughly ten-day PBMC culture with coronavirus spike peptide pools or control peptides (ViraFEST assay). This sample comprised CD4+ T cells from blood, cultured in vitro, obtained after SARS-CoV-2 vaccination. These receptors originate from a human donor who received a COVID-19 vaccine.

The chain couples TRBV6-5 to TRBJ2-7, with D possibly matching TRBD1 (6 bases). The V and J ends lost 4 bases and 0 bases respectively, with 10 bases between them. The CDR3 runs to 14 residues. Germline V CDR1 and CDR2: MNHEY, SVGAGI. The CDR3 nucleotides read TGTGCCAGCAGTTCGGGACAACTCTCCTACGAGCAGTACTTC. This encodes CASSSGQLSYEQYF.

V gene TRBV6-1 combines with J gene TRBJ1-1; D perhaps matches TRBD1 (6 bases). There are 14 residues in the CDR3. The germline V gene has CDR1 MNHNS and CDR2 SASEGT. The V end was cut by 2 bases, the J end by 0 bases, with 7 bases between. CDR3 amino acids: CASSENRVNTEAFF. The CDR3 region has the DNA TGTGCCAGCAGTGAAAACAGGGTGAACACTGAAGCTTTCTTT.

The chain combines TRBV19 with TRBJ2-2, with D uncertain. Germline V lookup: CDR1 LNHDA, CDR2 SQIVND (reference sequence). V lost 8 bases, J lost 4 bases, and 14 bases lay in between. CDR3 size: 14 residues. As DNA, the CDR3 is TGTGCCAGTCATAGAACAGAGTTCACCGGGGAGCTGTTTTTT. Translation gives CASHRTEFTGELFF.

This clonotype is termed medium-sized. This chain joins TRBV30 and TRBJ1-5, with D perhaps matching TRBD1 (6 bases). V lost 4 bases and J 4 bases, leaving 11 bases between the germline ends. The CDR3 length is 13 residues. CDR1 is GTSNPN and CDR2 is SVGIG in the germline V gene (reference sequence). CDR3 bases: TGTGCCTGGAATATCAGGGGAAATCAGCCCCAGCATTTT. Amino acids: CAWNIRGNQPQHF.

The table lists this clonotype with a few counts. The rearrangement joins TRBV11-3 to TRBJ1-2, with a weak D call TRBD1 (5 bases). This CDR3 is built from 12 residues. CDR1 SGHNT and CDR2 YENEEA come from the germline V gene. The V end lost 2 bases, the J end lost 7 bases, and 8 bases lay between the germline ends. The CDR3 loop is CASSLRGSGYTF. The CDR3 DNA reads TGTGCCAGCAGCTTAAGGGGAAGTGGCTACACCTTC.

In this sample, this clonotype turned up a few times. J is TRBJ1-5 and V is TRBV30, with no clear D. This CDR3 has 13 residues. Germline V CDR1 and CDR2: GTSNPN, SVGIG (reference sequence). Between the trimmed V and J ends, which lost 1 base and 1 base, there was a span of 5 bases. The CDR3 here is CAWSAYSNQPQHF. CDR3 nucleotides: TGTGCCTGGAGTGCATACAGCAATCAGCCCCAGCATTTT.

The chain carries TRBV24-1 and TRBJ2-7; weak D call: TRBD2 (5 bases). The CDR3 contains 14 residues. Germline V gives CDR1 KGHDR, CDR2 SFDVKD. Trimming removed 5 bases from V and 8 bases from J, with 18 bases in between. The CDR3 spells CATSAAGGQVKQYF. CDR3 DNA: TGTGCCACCAGTGCCGCGGGCGGGCAGGTGAAGCAGTACTTC.

With respect to this clonotype: Its ends do not fully match the called genes, so a read error is possible. This chain links TRBV19 with TRBJ1-5, with D possibly being TRBD1 (6 bases). The CDR3 spans 16 residues. CDR1 and CDR2 from the germline V gene are LNHDA and SQIVND (reference sequence). CDR3 nucleotides: TGTGCCAGTAGTACCAACAGGGAATGGGGCAAACAGCCCCAGCATTTT. It is translated as CASSTNREWGKQPQHF.

This clonotype was seen more than once but under ten times. This chain uses TRBV20-1 with TRBJ1-3; 10 nucleotides align to TRBD1. The germline V gene has CDR1 DFQATT and CDR2 SNEGSKA (reference sequence). This CDR3 comprises 15 residues. J lost 3 bases, V lost 2 bases, and 4 bases had no gene match. The CDR3 region is CSARYGQGGGNTIYF. DNA for the CDR3: TGCAGTGCTAGATATGGACAGGGGGGTGGAAACACCATATATTTT.

This chain uses TRBV7-6 with TRBJ1-2; weak D call: TRBD1 (5 bases). This CDR3 comprises 15 residues. Germline loops: CDR1 SGHVS, CDR2 FNYEAQ. Deletions cut 5 bases from V and 8 bases from J, with 21 bases between. The CDR3 loop is CASSAGVVRGEGYTF. CDR3 coding DNA: TGTGCCAGCAGCGCAGGAGTGGTTCGGGGGGAAGGCTACACCTTC.

J is TRBJ1-1 and V is TRBV10-1; D call uncertain. Germline-derived CDR1 and CDR2 are WNHNN and SYGVQD (reference sequence). The CDR3 loop spans 14 amino acids. V dropped 3 bases and J dropped 6 bases, with 14 bases sitting between them. The CDR3 protein is CASSDGLPGAEAFF. CDR3 sequence (DNA): TGCGCCAGCAGTGATGGACTCCCAGGTGCTGAAGCTTTCTTT.

The chain's CDR3 is CASQQGTAGYTF. For the CDR3, the DNA is TGTGCCAGCCAACAGGGGACGGCTGGCTACACCTTC. The rearrangement joins TRBV19 to TRBJ1-2; 7 positions agree with TRBD1. Trimming took 9 bases from V and 7 from J; bases not matched to a gene: 8. Germline loops: CDR1 LNHDA, CDR2 SQIVND (reference sequence). The CDR3 is 12 amino acids.

The J gene is TRBJ1-1, the V gene TRBV6-2 or TRBV6-3; 9 bases are shared with TRBD1. Germline CDR1 and CDR2: MNHEY and SVGEGT. The junction had 9 bases not matched to a gene; V was cut back by 8 bases and J by 5 bases. The CDR3 runs 14 residues. In DNA, the CDR3 is TGTGCCAGCTGTAGAGGACAGGGGATTACTGAAGCTTTCTTT. This translates into CASCRGQGITEAFF.

The genes are TRBV25-1 and TRBJ1-2, with a weak D call TRBD1 (6 bases). The CDR3 consists of 15 residues. CDR1 MGHDK and CDR2 SYGVNS come from the germline V gene. V lost 2 bases to trimming and J lost 2 bases, with 12 bases between them. The CDR3, as DNA: TGTGCCAGCAGTGAACGGGGGGCAGACAACTATGGCTACACCTTC. Its translation is CASSERGADNYGYTF.

The V gene is TRBV7-9, the J gene TRBJ1-3; 7 bases line up with TRBD1. V dropped 3 bases and J dropped 0; count of bases not matched to a gene: 5. The CDR3 contains 16 residues. CDR1 and CDR2 (germline): SEHNR, FQNEAQ (reference sequence). The CDR3 nucleotides are TGTGCCAGCAGCTTCCTTACAGGGGCCTCTGGAAACACCATATATTTT. It is translated as CASSFLTGASGNTIYF. Together with reference TRBV7-9 and TRBJ1-3, the CDR3 gives the full variable domain: DTGVSQNPRHKITKRGQNVTFRCDPISEHNRLYWYRQTLGQGPEFLTYFQNEAQLEKSRLLSDRFSAERPKGSFSTLEIQRTEQGDSAMYLCASSFLTGASGNTIYFGEGSWLTVV.

This chain connects TRBV20-1 to TRBJ2-3; the D gene is possibly TRBD2 (6 bases). From germline, CDR1 is DFQATT and CDR2 SNEGSKA (reference sequence). The CDR3 spans 14 residues. Trimming removed 0 bases from V and 3 bases from J, with 10 bases in between. The CDR3, as DNA: TGCAGTGCTAGAGATGGTGCGGGGACAGATACGCAGTATTTT. Translating it yields CSARDGAGTDTQYF.

The chain is built from TRBV21-1 and TRBJ2-3; the table gives TRBD1 as D, unverified against the DNA. TRBV21-1 is a pseudogene segment. The CDR3 length is 16 residues. CDR3 region: CASKRFAGDDTDTQYF. Written as DNA, the CDR3 is TGTGCCAGCAAGAGATTCGCCGGGGATGACACAGATACGCAGTATTTT.

This CDR3 is CSALRGEYQETQYF. For the CDR3, the DNA is TGCAGTGCTCTCCGTGGAGAGTACCAAGAGACCCAGTACTTC. This rearrangement joins TRBV20-1 to TRBJ2-5; D uncertain. There are 14 residues in the CDR3. The ends were cut back, 5 bases at V and 0 bases at J, with 13 bases in the middle. Germline CDR1 DFQATT, CDR2 SNEGSKA (reference sequence).

The chain couples TRBV2 to TRBJ1-4, with TRBD1 identical over 8 bases. Germline V gene data show CDR1 as SNHLY and CDR2 as FYNNEI. V shed 7 bases, J shed 0 bases, and the junction held 16 bases outside the gene matches. The CDR3 has 19 residues. The CDR3 DNA follows: TGTGCCAGCACCTGGACCCCAGGGGGCGGTTGGGCAACTAATGAAAAACTGTTTTTT. It encodes CASTWTPGGGWATNEKLFF.

The chain carries TRBV7-8 and TRBJ2-3; no definite D call. Germline CDR1 SGHVS, CDR2 FQNEAQ. Trimming cost V 1 base and J 5 bases, with 16 bases left between them. The CDR3 runs to 16 residues. In DNA, the CDR3 is TGTGCCAGCAGCTTAGGAGTTGGTGTTCTGGGAGATACGCAGTATTTT. Its translation is CASSLGVGVLGDTQYF.

This rearrangement joins TRBV20-1 to TRBJ2-5, with 14 bases that match TRBD2. This CDR3 has 12 amino acids. The V and J ends lost 6 bases and 7 bases, in that order; junction bases with no gene match: 1. Germline V lookup: CDR1 DFQATT, CDR2 SNEGSKA (reference sequence). The CDR3 protein is CSAGTSGGTQYF. CDR3 DNA sequence: TGCAGTGCCGGGACTAGCGGGGGGACCCAGTACTTC.

This clonotype has just a few counts. The chain uses TRBV30 and TRBJ1-2; 8 bases match TRBD1. J lost 4 bases, V lost 0 bases, and 4 bases had no gene match. CDR3 size: 14 residues. Germline loops: CDR1 GTSNPN, CDR2 SVGIG (reference sequence). CDR3 DNA sequence: TGTGCCTGGAGTGTAGGACAGGGTGGCTATGGCTACACCTTC. The encoded protein is CAWSVGQGGYGYTF.

Only a few counts were recorded for this clonotype. The chain combines TRBV7-8 with TRBJ2-3; D may be TRBD1 or TRBD2 (5 bases each). V gave up 1 base and J gave up 2 bases, with 13 bases separating them. The CDR3 runs 16 residues. Germline loops: CDR1 SGHVS, CDR2 FQNEAQ. CDR3 nucleotide sequence: TGTGCCAGCAGCTTAGTGACGGGACGGAACACAGATACGCAGTATTTT. Translating it yields CASSLVTGRNTDTQYF.

CDR3 in DNA: TGTGCCAGCAGCAAAGATGGGGAAGACAATGAGCAGTTCTTC. Translation gives CASSKDGEDNEQFF. The chain is built from TRBV21-1 and TRBJ2-1. TRBV21-1 is a known pseudogene. This CDR3 contains 14 residues.

This clonotype is termed large. This chain connects TRBV6-5 to TRBJ2-7; D might be TRBD1 (6 bases). The CDR3 runs 19 residues. CDR1 MNHEY and CDR2 SVGAGI come from the germline V gene. Trimming shortened V by 4 bases and J by 1 base, and 26 bases separated the two germline ends. CDR3 nucleotide sequence: TGTGCCAGCAGTTCCCAAATTTACCGAGGACAGACTTCTTCCTACGAGCAGTACTTC. This gives the protein CASSSQIYRGQTSSYEQYF.